Presented here are 22 T cell receptor beta chains from one specimen sequenced in a study of long-term antiretroviral therapy in people with HIV. With survey level as its setting, the immunoSEQ assay was v3.0. Method: immunoSEQ multiplex PCR; TCRdb's copy keeps in-frame clones and lacks some. The sample yields around 16,000 clones, 70% to 85% seen once. The starting material was unsorted PBMCs, obtained 2.1 years after starting antiretroviral therapy. The receptors shown here come from a man aged 40-49 years with HIV.

The V gene is TRBV6-5, the J gene TRBJ2-2, with D perhaps TRBD2 (5 bases). V shed 4 bases and J shed 4 bases, with 16 bases lying between them. Germline values: CDR1 MNHEY, CDR2 SVGAGI. The CDR3 consists of 16 residues. CDR3 amino acids: CASSSGSAAGTGELFF. The CDR3 DNA sequence: TGTGCCAGCAGTTCCGGGTCAGCTGCGGGCACCGGGGAGCTGTTTTTT.

This clone was seen more than once but under ten times. V usage is TRBV13 and J usage is TRBJ1-4; D ambiguous. The V and J ends lost 5 bases and 8 bases respectively, with 9 bases between them. From germline, CDR1 is PRHDT and CDR2 FYEKMQ (reference sequence). The CDR3 totals 12 residues. The CDR3 nucleotides are TGTGCCAGCAGCGTCGACGGGGAAAAACTGTTTTTT. Amino acid sequence: CASSVDGEKLFF.

The chain carries TRBV2 and TRBJ1-3, with D hard to call. CDR3 size: 13 residues. With 3 bases removed from V and 3 bases from J, the gap between germline ends came to 6 bases. CDR1 is SNHLY, CDR2 FYNNEI, per germline. The CDR3 DNA reads as TGTGCCAGCAGTGACGCCTTTGGAAACACCATATATTTT. Its translation is CASSDAFGNTIYF.

V and J are TRBV7-9 and TRBJ2-7, with D unclear. V gave up 3 bases and J gave up 9 bases, with 15 bases separating them. Germline loops: CDR1 SEHNR, CDR2 FQNEAQ (reference sequence). This CDR3 comprises 13 residues. In DNA, the CDR3 is TGTGCCAGCAGCTTGCTACCGTTCCTTGGGCAGTACTTC. Its translation is CASSLLPFLGQYF. The entire variable domain, with the rest obtained from reference TRBV7-9 and TRBJ2-7, is as follows: DTGVSQNPRHKITKRGQNVTFRCDPISEHNRLYWYRQTLGQGPEFLTYFQNEAQLEKSRLLSDRFSAERPKGSFSTLEIQRTEQGDSAMYLCASSLLPFLGQYFGPGTRLTVT.

This clone was seen only once. This rearrangement joins TRBV4-1 to TRBJ1-2; TRBD1 matches at 8 bases. This CDR3 contains 15 residues. Germline V gene sequence: CDR1 MGHRA, CDR2 YSYEKL. V dropped 0 bases and J dropped 6; count of bases not matched to a gene: 6. The CDR3 DNA reads TGCGCCAGCAGCCAAGAAAGGACAGGGTACGATGGCTACACCTTC. Translation: CASSQERTGYDGYTF.

There are a few counts of this clone. V and J are TRBV11-2 and TRBJ1-5; 9 bases fit TRBD1. Germline V gene data show CDR1 as SGHAT and CDR2 as FQNNGV. The V gene end was trimmed by 8 bases and the J gene end by 4 bases; junction bases not matched to a gene: 9. The CDR3 runs 15 residues. The CDR3 loop reads CASLRGQGSNQPQHF. The CDR3 DNA reads TGTGCCAGCCTACGGGGACAGGGATCGAATCAGCCCCAGCATTTT.

V and J are TRBV25-1 and TRBJ1-2; D gene unclear. CDR3 size: 14 residues. V lost 7 bases, J lost 3 bases, and 15 bases lay in between. CDR1 MGHDK and CDR2 SYGVNS come from the germline V gene. In nucleotides, the CDR3 is TGTGCCAGCACCAAGACGGGGTTAGACTATGGCTACACCTTC. This gives the protein CASTKTGLDYGYTF.

The chain is built from TRBV7-2 and TRBJ1-3, with 10 bases aligning to TRBD1. Germline CDR1 is SGHTA and CDR2 is FQGNSA. CDR3 length equals 17 residues. V trimming: 4 bases; J trimming: 3 bases; junction bases outside the gene matches: 9. CDR3 DNA sequence: TGTGCCAGCAGCTCCCTGAGAGACAGGGGGCTTGGAAACACCATATATTTT. This gives the protein CASSSLRDRGLGNTIYF.

This clone was counted only a few times. The CDR3 sequence is CAWSTGQGDTEAFF. The DNA of the CDR3 is TGTGCCTGGAGTACAGGACAGGGGGACACTGAAGCTTTCTTT. The chain links TRBV30 to TRBJ1-1, with 10 bases fitting TRBD1. The CDR3 is 14 amino acids. Germline trimming cut 2 bases from V and 3 bases from J; bases unmatched to any gene: 3. The germline gives CDR1 GTSNPN, CDR2 SVGIG (reference sequence). Drawing the rest from reference TRBV30 and TRBJ1-1, the complete variable domain is SQTIHQWPATLVQPVGSPLSLECTVEGTSNPNLYWYRQAAGRGLQLLFYSVGIGQISSEVPQNLSASRPQDRQFILSSKKLLLSDSGFYLCAWSTGQGDTEAFFGQGTRLTVV.

The chain couples TRBV7-9 to TRBJ2-2; D not certain. The length of the CDR3 is 12 residues. Between the trimmed V and J ends, which lost 1 base and 7 bases, there was a span of 4 bases. Looked up from germline, CDR1 is SEHNR and CDR2 is FQNEAQ (reference sequence). The CDR3 loop reads CASSLVGGELFF. The CDR3 region has the DNA TGTGCCAGCAGCTTAGTTGGCGGGGAGCTGTTTTTT.

V and J are TRBV13 and TRBJ2-1; D possibly corresponds to TRBD1 (5 bases). Deletions cut 1 base from V and 5 bases from J, with 15 bases between. The CDR3 is 16 amino acids. Germline assignment: CDR1 PRHDT and CDR2 FYEKMQ (reference sequence). In DNA, the CDR3 is TGTGCCAGCAGCTTAGTGGGGCAAAGTGGGGACAATGAGCAGTTCTTC. Its translation: CASSLVGQSGDNEQFF.

This clone appeared once. The chain recombines TRBV6-1 with TRBJ1-4, with 7 positions matching TRBD1. With V trimmed by 1 base and J by 8 bases, 4 bases remained unmatched. The CDR3 contains 14 residues. Per the germline V gene, CDR1 is MNHNS and CDR2 is SASEGT. The CDR3 region has the DNA TGTGCCAGCAGTGAAGGGACAGGCAAAGAAAAACTGTTTTTT. Protein: CASSEGTGKEKLFF.

DNA of the CDR3: TGTGCCAGCAGCTACGGACAGGCCTCGGGCTATGAGCAGTTCTTC. The encoded protein is CASSYGQASGYEQFF. The chain has TRBV5-6 and TRBJ2-1, with TRBD1 matching 7 bases. Germline V CDR1 and CDR2: SGHDT, YYEEEE. V was pared by 3 bases and J by 8 bases, with 11 bases of the junction left unmatched. The CDR3 is 15 amino acids.

V is TRBV5-1 and J is TRBJ1-2; 9 bases map to TRBD1. The V segment lost 4 bases and the J segment 3 bases; nucleotides outside the gene matches: 1. The V gene's germline CDR1 is SGHRS and CDR2 YFSETQ. CDR3 length equals 13 residues. CDR3 bases: TGCGCCAGCAGCCGGGACAGGGACTATGGCTACACCTTC. Translating gives CASSRDRDYGYTF.

This chain links TRBV4-1 with TRBJ1-1; D may be TRBD1 (6 bases). V was pared by 1 base and J by 0 bases, with 12 bases between. CDR1 is MGHRA, CDR2 YSYEKL, per germline. The CDR3 covers 16 residues. The CDR3 DNA sequence: TGCGCCAGCAGCCAAGTAGACAGGTTCATGAACACTGAAGCTTTCTTT. Amino acids: CASSQVDRFMNTEAFF.

This clone was seen only a few times. The chain has TRBV5-4 and TRBJ1-1, with D perhaps matching TRBD1 (6 bases). The CDR3 consists of 16 residues. The germline gives CDR1 SGHNT, CDR2 YYREEE (reference sequence). V was trimmed by 1 base and J by 0 bases, leaving 13 bases between them. CDR3 amino acids: CASSLLTGIMNTEAFF. DNA for the CDR3: TGTGCCAGCAGCTTGTTGACAGGAATAATGAACACTGAAGCTTTCTTT.

CDR3 nucleotide sequence: TGTGCCAGCAGTTCCCCCGGGACAACTAACACTGAAGCTTTCTTT. It specifies CASSSPGTTNTEAFF. V and J are TRBV6-5 and TRBJ1-1; D is perhaps TRBD1 (6 bases). V was shortened by 4 bases and J by 2 bases, with 14 bases between the two germline ends. The CDR3 is made up of 15 amino acids. CDR1 is MNHEY, CDR2 SVGAGI, per germline.

The chain couples TRBV5-1 to TRBJ2-7; possibly TRBD2 for D (5 bases). The germline V and J ends were trimmed by 0 bases and 6 bases, with 7 bases remaining between them. Germline V gene data show CDR1 as SGHRS and CDR2 as YFSETQ. The CDR3 is 12 amino acids. CDR3 sequence: CASSLDGSEQYF. For the CDR3, the DNA is TGCGCCAGCAGCTTGGATGGGAGCGAGCAGTACTTC.

This chain joins TRBV5-6 and TRBJ2-3; D perhaps matches TRBD2 (6 bases). Germline CDR1 SGHDT, CDR2 YYEEEE. There are 14 residues in the CDR3. Between the trimmed V and J ends, which lost 0 bases and 12 bases, there was a span of 17 bases. As DNA, the CDR3 is TGTGCCAGCAGCTTGGAATTGGCGGACTACGACCAGTATTTT. It encodes CASSLELADYDQYF. The full variable domain, with the rest looked up from reference TRBV5-6 and TRBJ2-3, is DAGVTQSPTHLIKTRGQQVTLRCSPKSGHDTVSWYQQALGQGPQFIFQYYEEEERQRGNFPDRFSGHQFPNYSSELNVNALLLGDSALYLCASSLELADYDQYFGPGTRLTVL.

V is TRBV15 and J is TRBJ1-2, with D unresolved. The germline V and J ends were trimmed by 3 bases and 11 bases, with 10 bases remaining between them. Germline V lookup: CDR1 LNHNV, CDR2 YYDKDF (reference sequence). The CDR3 runs to 11 residues. CDR3 sequence (DNA): TGTGCCACCAGCAGTCTAAGGAGGTACACCTTC. Its translation is CATSSLRRYTF.

This clone was picked up one time. J is TRBJ1-2 and V is TRBV6-5; a weak D match, TRBD1 (5 bases). This CDR3 contains 15 residues. Trimming stripped 3 bases from V and 0 bases from J, with 11 bases between. Germline CDR1 reads MNHEY; CDR2 reads SVGAGI. The CDR3: CASSYSEGANYGYTF. CDR3 coding DNA: TGTGCCAGCAGTTATTCGGAAGGGGCTAACTATGGCTACACCTTC.

The chain is built from TRBV11-3 and TRBJ2-5; TRBD2 aligns across 10 bases. After removal of 4 bases from V and 1 base from J, the junction contained 6 bases not matched to a gene. The length of the CDR3 is 16 residues. Germline V gene sequence: CDR1 SGHNT, CDR2 YENEEA. The CDR3: CASSSRSGGIQETQYF. Written as DNA, the CDR3 is TGTGCCAGCAGCTCGCGTAGCGGGGGGATCCAAGAGACCCAGTACTTC. Combining the CDR3 with reference TRBV11-3 and TRBJ2-5 gives the whole variable domain EAGVVQSPRYKIIEKKQPVAFWCNPISGHNTLYWYLQNLGQGPELLIRYENEEAVDDSQLPKDRFSAERLKGVDSTLKIQPAELGDSAVYLCASSSRSGGIQETQYFGPGTRLLVL.